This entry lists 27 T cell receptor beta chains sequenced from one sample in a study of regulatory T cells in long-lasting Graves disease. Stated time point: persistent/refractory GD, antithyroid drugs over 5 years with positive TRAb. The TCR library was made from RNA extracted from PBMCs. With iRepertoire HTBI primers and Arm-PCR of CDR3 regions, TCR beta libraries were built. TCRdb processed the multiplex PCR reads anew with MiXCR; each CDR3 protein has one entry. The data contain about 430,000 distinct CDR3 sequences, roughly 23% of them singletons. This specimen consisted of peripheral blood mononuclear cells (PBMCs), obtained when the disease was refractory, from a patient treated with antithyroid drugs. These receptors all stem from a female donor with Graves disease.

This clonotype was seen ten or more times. CDR3 nucleotide sequence: TGTGCCAGCAGTGAAGAGGGGGCGTCCTACGAGCAGTACTTC. Protein: CASSEEGASYEQYF. The chain recombines TRBV2 with TRBJ2-7; 7 nucleotides line up with TRBD1. Germline-derived CDR1 and CDR2 are SNHLY and FYNNEI. V lost 1 base, J lost 1 base, and 1 base stayed unmatched. There are 14 residues in the CDR3.

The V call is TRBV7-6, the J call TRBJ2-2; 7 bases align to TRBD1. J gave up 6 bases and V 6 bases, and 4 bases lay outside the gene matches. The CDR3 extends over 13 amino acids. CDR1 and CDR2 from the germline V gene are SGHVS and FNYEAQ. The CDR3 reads CASRTTGAGELFF. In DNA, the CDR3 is TGTGCCAGCAGGACTACAGGGGCCGGGGAGCTGTTTTTT.

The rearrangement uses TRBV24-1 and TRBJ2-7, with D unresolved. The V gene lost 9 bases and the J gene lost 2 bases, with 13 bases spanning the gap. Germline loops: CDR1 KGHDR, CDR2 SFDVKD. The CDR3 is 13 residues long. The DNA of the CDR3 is TGTGCCACCGGTGCACCATCAACCTACGAGCAGTACTTC. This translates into CATGAPSTYEQYF.

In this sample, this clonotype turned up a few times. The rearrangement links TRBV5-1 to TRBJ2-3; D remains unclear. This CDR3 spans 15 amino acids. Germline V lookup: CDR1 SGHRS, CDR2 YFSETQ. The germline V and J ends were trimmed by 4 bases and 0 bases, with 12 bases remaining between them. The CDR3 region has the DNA TGCGCCAGCAGCCCCGGCGACCCTAGCACAGATACGCAGTATTTT. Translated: CASSPGDPSTDTQYF.

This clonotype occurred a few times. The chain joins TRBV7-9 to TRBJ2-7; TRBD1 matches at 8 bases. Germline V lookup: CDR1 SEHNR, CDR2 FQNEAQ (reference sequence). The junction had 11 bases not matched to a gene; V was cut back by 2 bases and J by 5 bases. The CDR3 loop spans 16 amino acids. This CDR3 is CASSLTPPTGAHEQYF. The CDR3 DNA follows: TGTGCCAGCAGCTTAACCCCCCCGACAGGGGCCCACGAGCAGTACTTC. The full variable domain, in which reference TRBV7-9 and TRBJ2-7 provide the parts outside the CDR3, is DTGVSQNPRHKITKRGQNVTFRCDPISEHNRLYWYRQTLGQGPEFLTYFQNEAQLEKSRLLSDRFSAERPKGSFSTLEIQRTEQGDSAMYLCASSLTPPTGAHEQYFGPGTRLTVT.

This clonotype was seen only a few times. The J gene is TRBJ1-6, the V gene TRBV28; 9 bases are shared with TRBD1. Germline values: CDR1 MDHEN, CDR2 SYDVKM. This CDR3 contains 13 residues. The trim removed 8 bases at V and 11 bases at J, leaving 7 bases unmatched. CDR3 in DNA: TGTGCCAGCCTGGGACAGGGTAGTACACCCCTCCACTTT. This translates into CASLGQGSTPLHF. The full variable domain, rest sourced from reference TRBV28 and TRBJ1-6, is DVKVTQSSRYLVKRTGEKVFLECVQDMDHENMFWYRQDPGLGLRLIYFSYDVKMKEKGDIPEGYSVSREKKERFSLILESASTNQTSMYLCASLGQGSTPLHFGNGTRLTVT.

CDR3 DNA: TGTGCCACCAGTGACCGATCGGATTCTGAAGAGACCCAGTACTTC. As protein: CATSDRSDSEETQYF. The chain employs TRBV24-1 and TRBJ2-5; D remains ambiguous. V lost 4 bases to trimming and J lost 3 bases, with 14 bases between them. CDR3 length equals 15 residues. Germline V gives CDR1 KGHDR, CDR2 SFDVKD.

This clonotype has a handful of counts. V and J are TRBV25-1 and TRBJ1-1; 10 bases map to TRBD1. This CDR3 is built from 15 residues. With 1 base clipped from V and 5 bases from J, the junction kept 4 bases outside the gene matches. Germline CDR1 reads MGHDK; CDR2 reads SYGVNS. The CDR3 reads CASSESRTGGTEAFF. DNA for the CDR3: TGTGCCAGCAGTGAATCCCGGACAGGGGGGACTGAAGCTTTCTTT.

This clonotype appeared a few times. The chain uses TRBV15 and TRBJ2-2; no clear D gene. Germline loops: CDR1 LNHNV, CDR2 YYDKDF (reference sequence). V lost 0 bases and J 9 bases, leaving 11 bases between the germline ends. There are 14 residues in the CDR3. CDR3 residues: CATSRDAGLRELFF. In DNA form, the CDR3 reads TGTGCCACCAGCAGAGATGCCGGTTTGAGGGAGCTGTTTTTT.

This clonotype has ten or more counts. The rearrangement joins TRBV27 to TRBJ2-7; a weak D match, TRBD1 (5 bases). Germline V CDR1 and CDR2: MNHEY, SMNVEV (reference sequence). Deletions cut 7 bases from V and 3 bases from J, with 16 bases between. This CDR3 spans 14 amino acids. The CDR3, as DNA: TGTGCCAGCAAGGACAACGTGATACACTACGAGCAGTACTTC. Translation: CASKDNVIHYEQYF.

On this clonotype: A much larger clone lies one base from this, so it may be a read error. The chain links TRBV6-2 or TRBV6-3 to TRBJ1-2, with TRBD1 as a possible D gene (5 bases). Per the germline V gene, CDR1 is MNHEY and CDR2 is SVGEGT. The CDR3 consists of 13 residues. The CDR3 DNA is TGTGCCAGCAGTTCAGGGTCCCCCTATGGCTACATCTTC. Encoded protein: CASSSGSPYGYIF.

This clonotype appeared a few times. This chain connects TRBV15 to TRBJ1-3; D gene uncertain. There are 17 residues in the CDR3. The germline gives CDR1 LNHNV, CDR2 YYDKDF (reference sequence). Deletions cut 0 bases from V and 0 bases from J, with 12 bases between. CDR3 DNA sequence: TGTGCCACCAGCAGAGATCCCGGCCTCAGCTCTGGAAACACCATATATTTT. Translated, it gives CATSRDPGLSSGNTIYF.

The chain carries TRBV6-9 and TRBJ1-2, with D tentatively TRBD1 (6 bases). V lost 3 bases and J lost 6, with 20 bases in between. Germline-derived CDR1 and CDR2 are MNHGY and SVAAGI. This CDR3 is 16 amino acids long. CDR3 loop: CASSYVFKGGENGYTF. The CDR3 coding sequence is TGTGCCAGCAGTTACGTCTTTAAAGGGGGAGAGAATGGCTACACCTTC.

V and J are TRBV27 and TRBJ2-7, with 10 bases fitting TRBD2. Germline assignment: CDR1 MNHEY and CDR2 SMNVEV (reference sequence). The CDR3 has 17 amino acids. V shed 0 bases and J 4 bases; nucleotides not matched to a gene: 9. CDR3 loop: CASSLSGLAGVGYEQYF. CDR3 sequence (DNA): TGTGCCAGCAGTTTATCGGGGCTAGCGGGAGTGGGGTACGAGCAGTACTTC.

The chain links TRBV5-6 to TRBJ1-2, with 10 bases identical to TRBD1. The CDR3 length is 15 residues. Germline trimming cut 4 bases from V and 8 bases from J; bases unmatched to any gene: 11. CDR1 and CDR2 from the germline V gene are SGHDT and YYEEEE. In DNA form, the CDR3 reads TGTGCCAGCAGCAGGGGACAGGGGTTACGAATGGGCTACACCTTC. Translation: CASSRGQGLRMGYTF.

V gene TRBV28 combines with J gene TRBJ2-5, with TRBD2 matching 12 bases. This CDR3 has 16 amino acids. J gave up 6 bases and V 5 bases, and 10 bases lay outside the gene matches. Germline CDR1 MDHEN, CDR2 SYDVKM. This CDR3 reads CASSTLGLAGSQTQYF. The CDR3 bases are TGTGCCAGCAGTACTCTCGGACTAGCGGGATCGCAGACCCAGTACTTC.

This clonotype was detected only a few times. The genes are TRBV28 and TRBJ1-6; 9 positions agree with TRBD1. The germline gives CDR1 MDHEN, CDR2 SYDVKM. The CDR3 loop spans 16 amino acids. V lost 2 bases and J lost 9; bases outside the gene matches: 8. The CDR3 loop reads CASSLATGGFGSPLHF. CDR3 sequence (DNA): TGTGCCAGCAGTTTAGCTACAGGGGGCTTTGGTTCACCCCTCCACTTT.

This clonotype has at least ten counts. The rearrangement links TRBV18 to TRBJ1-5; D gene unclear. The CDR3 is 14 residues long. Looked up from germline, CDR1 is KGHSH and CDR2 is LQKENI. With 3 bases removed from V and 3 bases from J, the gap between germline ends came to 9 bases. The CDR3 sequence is CASSPDRVNQPQHF. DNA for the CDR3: TGTGCCAGCTCACCCGACCGGGTCAATCAGCCCCAGCATTTT.

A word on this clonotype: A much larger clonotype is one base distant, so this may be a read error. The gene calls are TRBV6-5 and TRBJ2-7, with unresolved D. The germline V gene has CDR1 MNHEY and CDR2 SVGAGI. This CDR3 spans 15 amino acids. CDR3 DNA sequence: TGTGCCAGCAGTTACTCGCTTGCCCGCACCTACGAGCGGTACTTC. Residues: CASSYSLARTYERYF.

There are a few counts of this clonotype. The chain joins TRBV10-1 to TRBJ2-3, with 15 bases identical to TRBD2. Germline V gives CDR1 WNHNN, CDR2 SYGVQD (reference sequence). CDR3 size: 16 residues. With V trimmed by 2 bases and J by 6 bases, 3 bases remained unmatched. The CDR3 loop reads CASSEGTSGRRDTQYF. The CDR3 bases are TGCGCCAGCAGTGAGGGGACTAGCGGGAGGAGGGATACGCAGTATTTT.

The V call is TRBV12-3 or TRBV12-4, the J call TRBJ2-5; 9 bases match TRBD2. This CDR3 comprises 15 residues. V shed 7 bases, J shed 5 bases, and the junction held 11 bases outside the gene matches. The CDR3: CASNILAGPRETQYF. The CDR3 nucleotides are TGTGCCAGCAATATACTAGCGGGTCCGAGGGAGACCCAGTACTTC.

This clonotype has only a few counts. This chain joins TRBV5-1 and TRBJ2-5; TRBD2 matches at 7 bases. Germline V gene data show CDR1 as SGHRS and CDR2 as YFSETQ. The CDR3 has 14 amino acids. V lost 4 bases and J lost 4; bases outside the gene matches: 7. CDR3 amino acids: CASSPAGDRETQYF. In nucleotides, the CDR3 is TGCGCCAGCAGCCCCGCGGGAGATAGAGAGACCCAGTACTTC.

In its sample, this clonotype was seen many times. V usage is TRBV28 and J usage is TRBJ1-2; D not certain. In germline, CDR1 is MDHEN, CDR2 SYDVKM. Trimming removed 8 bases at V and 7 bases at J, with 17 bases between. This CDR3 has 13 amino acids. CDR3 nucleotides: TGTGCCAGCGTTGGTAGTCCTTGGCGTGGCTACACCTTC. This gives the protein CASVGSPWRGYTF.

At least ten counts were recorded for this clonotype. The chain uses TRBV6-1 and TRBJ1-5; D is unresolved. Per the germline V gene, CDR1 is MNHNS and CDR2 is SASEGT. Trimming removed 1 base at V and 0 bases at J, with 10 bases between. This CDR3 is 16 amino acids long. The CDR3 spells CASSEVGRYSNQPQHF. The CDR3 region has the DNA TGTGCCAGCAGTGAAGTTGGACGGTATAGCAATCAGCCCCAGCATTTT.

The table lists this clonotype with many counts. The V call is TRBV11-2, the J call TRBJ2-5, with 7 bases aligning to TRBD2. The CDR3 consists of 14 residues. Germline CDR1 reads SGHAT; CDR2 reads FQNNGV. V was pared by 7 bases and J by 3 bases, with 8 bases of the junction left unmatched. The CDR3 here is CASILGREKETQYF. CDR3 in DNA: TGTGCCAGCATCCTAGGGCGGGAGAAAGAGACCCAGTACTTC.

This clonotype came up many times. CDR3: CASTKRDSTYEQYF. The CDR3, as DNA: TGTGCCAGCACCAAAAGGGACAGTACCTACGAGCAGTACTTC. The rearrangement links TRBV2 to TRBJ2-7; TRBD1 matches 7 bases. This CDR3 comprises 14 residues. The germline V gene encodes CDR1 SNHLY and CDR2 FYNNEI. The ends lost 7 bases at V and 2 bases at J; junction bases unmatched: 8.

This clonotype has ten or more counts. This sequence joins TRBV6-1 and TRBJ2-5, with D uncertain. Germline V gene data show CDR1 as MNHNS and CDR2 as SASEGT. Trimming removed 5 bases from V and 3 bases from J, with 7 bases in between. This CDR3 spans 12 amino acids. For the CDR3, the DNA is TGTGCCAGCAGTCCAATGAAAGAGACCCAGTACTTC. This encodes CASSPMKETQYF.